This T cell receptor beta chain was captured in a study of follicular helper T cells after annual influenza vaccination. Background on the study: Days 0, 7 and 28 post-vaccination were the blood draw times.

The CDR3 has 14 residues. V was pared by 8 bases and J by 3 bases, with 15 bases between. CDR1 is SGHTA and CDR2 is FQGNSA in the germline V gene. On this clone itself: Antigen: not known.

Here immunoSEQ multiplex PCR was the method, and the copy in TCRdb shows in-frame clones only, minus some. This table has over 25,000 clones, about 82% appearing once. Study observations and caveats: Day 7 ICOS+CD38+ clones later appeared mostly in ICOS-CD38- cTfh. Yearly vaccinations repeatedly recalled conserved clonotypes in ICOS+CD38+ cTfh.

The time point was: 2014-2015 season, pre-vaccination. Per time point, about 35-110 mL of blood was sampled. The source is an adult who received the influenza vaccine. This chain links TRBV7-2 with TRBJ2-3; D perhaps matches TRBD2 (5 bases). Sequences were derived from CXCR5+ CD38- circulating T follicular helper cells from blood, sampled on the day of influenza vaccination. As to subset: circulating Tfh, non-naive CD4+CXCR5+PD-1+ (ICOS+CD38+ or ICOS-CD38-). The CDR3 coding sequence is TGTGCCAGCTTGTTCGGAACGGGAACAGATACGCAGTATTTT. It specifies CASLFGTGTDTQYF.